The rows below give T cell receptor beta chains drawn from one sample of a study of shared clonotypes between healthy human individuals. Clones were sequenced by immunoSEQ multiplex PCR, and TCRdb holds only the in-frame ones, with some missing. The repertoire holds more than 2 million clones, with around 95% as singletons. Sample: naive CD4+ T cells sorted from blood. These receptors were collected from a man younger than 30 in good health. CDR3s include the opening cysteine and the closing phenylalanine or tryptophan. D genes are given only for firm matches. The listing skips clone size in some rows; elsewhere it reads once, few, many or a size class.

>TRBJ2-3|-|TRBD2|TRBV7-2
CASSFRTSGPTQYF
TGTGCCAGCAGTTTCAGGACTAGCGGACCCACGCAGTATTTT
>TRBJ1-2|-|TRBD1|TRBV10-2
CASRWTGGGYTF
TGCGCCAGCAGGTGGACAGGGGGCGGCTACACCTTC
>TRBJ1-5|-|-|TRBV20-1
CSASSNQPQHF
TGCAGTGCTAGCAGCAATCAGCCCCAGCATTTT
>TRBJ1-1|-|TRBD1|TRBV25-1
CASSGDRGYTEAFF
TGTGCCAGCAGTGGGGACAGGGGATACACTGAAGCTTTCTTT
>TRBJ1-3|-|-|TRBV30
CAWSVLRGYGSGNTIYF
TGTGCCTGGAGTGTATTACGGGGGTATGGTTCTGGAAACACCATATATTTT
>TRBJ2-5|-|-|TRBV30
CAWSPSFQETQYF
TGTGCCTGGAGTCCTAGCTTCCAAGAGACCCAGTACTTC
>TRBJ1-5|-|-|TRBV19
CASSLRLGGNQPQHF
TGTGCCAGTAGTCTCCGCCTTGGGGGCAATCAGCCCCAGCATTTT
>TRBJ2-5|-|-|TRBV7-9
CASSRGFQETQYF
TGTGCCAGCAGCCGGGGCTTCCAAGAGACCCAGTACTTC
>TRBJ2-3|-|-|TRBV4-3
CASSQDWSSTDTQYF
TGCGCCAGCAGCCAAGATTGGAGTTCCACAGATACGCAGTATTTT
>TRBJ2-7|once|-|TRBV28
CASSLEHLAHEQYF
TGTGCCAGCAGTTTGGAACACTTGGCCCACGAGCAGTACTTC